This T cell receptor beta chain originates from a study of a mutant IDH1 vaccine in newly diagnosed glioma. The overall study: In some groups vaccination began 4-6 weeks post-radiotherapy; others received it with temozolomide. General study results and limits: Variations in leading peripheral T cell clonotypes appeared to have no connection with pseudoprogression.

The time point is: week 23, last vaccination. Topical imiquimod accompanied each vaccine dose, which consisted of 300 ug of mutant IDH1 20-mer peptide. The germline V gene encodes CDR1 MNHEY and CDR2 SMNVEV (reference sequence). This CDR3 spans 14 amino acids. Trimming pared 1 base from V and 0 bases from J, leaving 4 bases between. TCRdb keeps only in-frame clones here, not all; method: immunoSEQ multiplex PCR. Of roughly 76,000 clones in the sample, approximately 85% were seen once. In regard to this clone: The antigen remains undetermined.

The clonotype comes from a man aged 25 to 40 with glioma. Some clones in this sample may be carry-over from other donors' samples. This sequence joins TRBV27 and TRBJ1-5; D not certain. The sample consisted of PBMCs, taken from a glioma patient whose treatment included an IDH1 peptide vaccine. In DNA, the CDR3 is TGTGCCAGCAGTTTATATGGTAGCAATCAGCCCCAGCATTTT. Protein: CASSLYGSNQPQHF.